This T cell receptor (beta chain) was captured by sequencing in a study of T cell repertoires in ileal Crohn's disease. V gave up 4 bases and J gave up 5 bases, with 12 bases separating them. The germline gives CDR1 SGHRS, CDR2 YFSETQ. This CDR3 has 13 residues. Time point of the sample: inflamed ileum from the surgical specimen. Profiling relied on immunoSEQ multiplex PCR, and the TCRdb table lists in-frame clones only, not all of them. The table has some 17,000 clones, 76% seen once. The TCR sequence derives from an adult with Crohn's disease. V usage is TRBV5-1 and J usage is TRBJ2-5; no definite D call. Input material: ileal tissue. The CDR3 sequence: CASSEDNRETQYF. CDR3 coding DNA: TGCGCCAGCAGCGAAGATAATCGGGAGACCCAGTACTTC. The complete variable domain, with remaining parts taken from reference TRBV5-1 and TRBJ2-5, reads KAGVTQTPRYLIKTRGQQVTLSCSPISGHRSVSWYQQTPGQGLQFLFEYFSETQRNKGNFPGRFSGRQFSNSRSEMNVSTLELGDSALYLCASSEDNRETQYFGPGTRLLVL.